The present T cell receptor (beta chain) was sequenced within a study of T-cell memory formation after mild COVID-19. TCRdb independently ran MiXCR on the 5' RACE reads; one entry per CDR3 protein. Found here are hundreds of thousands of distinct CDR3 sequences, about 22% of them singletons; the top ten hold roughly 9.1%. Germline CDR1 SGHTA, CDR2 FQGTGA. V lost 6 bases and J lost 1; bases outside the gene matches: 6. The CDR3 length is 16 residues. This clonotype was recorded many times. Its matching antigen is unknown. Study findings and constraints: For second-wave clones that peaked at day 37, SARS-CoV-2 specificity went unverified. Mainly CM and EM harbored the contracting CD4+ clones; mainly EMRA harbored the CD8+ ones. Cross-reactive memory apparently joined, as some responding clones appeared in pre-infection memory.

This TCR was sampled from an adult woman who had mild COVID-19 (a few samples of this study predate the infection). Cell type and time point are not known. Input material: PBMCs or a T cell subset sorted from them (not recorded which). This chain connects TRBV7-3 to TRBJ2-3; 11 bases align to TRBD2. CDR3: CASSPLAGARTDTQYF. The DNA for the CDR3 is TGTGCCAGCAGTCCACTAGCGGGGGCCCGCACAGATACGCAGTATTTT.